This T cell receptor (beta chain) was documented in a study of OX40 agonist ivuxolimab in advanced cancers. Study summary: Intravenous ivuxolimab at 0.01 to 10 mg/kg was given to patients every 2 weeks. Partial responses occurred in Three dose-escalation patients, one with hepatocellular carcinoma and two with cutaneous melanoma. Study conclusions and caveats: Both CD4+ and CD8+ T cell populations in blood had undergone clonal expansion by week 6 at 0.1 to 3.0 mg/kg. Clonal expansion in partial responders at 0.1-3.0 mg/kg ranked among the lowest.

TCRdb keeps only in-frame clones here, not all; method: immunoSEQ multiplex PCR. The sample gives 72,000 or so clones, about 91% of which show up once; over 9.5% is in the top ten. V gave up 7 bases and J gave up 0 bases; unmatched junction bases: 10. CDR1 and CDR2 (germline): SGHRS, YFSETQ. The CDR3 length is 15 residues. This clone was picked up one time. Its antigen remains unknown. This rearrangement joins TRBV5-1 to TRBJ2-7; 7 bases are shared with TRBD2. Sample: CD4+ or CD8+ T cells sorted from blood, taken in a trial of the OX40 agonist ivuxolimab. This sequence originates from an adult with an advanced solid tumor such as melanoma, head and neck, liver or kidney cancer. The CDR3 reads CASGSGAPLSYEQYF. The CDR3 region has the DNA TGCGCCAGCGGCAGCGGGGCTCCTCTCTCCTACGAGCAGTACTTC.